Sequencing of this T cell receptor beta chain was carried out in a study of blood T cell repertoires in COVID-19. Study as a whole: The analysed material was cDNA or gDNA that came from T cells, B-cell-depleted T cells, or PBMCs.

Germline-derived CDR1 and CDR2 are LNHDA and SQIVND (reference sequence). The CDR3 contains 15 residues. The V and J ends lost 3 bases and 4 bases respectively, with 13 bases between them. The protocol was immunoSEQ multiplex PCR, while the TCRdb copy is restricted to in-frame clones and leaves out a portion. The sample has 95,000 to 130,000 clones; 83% are singletons. The sample taken for sequencing was peripheral blood. V and J are TRBV19 and TRBJ1-5; unclear D gene. The sequence came from a young man with acute or convalescent COVID-19. The chain's CDR3 is CASSIGGGFNQPQHF. The CDR3 nucleotides read TGTGCCAGTAGTATCGGCGGAGGGTTTAATCAGCCCCAGCATTTT.